This T cell receptor (beta chain) was documented in a study of PD-L1 blockade in urothelial cancer (dated by TCRdb to 2017 to 2019). The study in broad terms: Therapy was started in the mid-2010s for all patients, and atezolizumab 1,200 mg was administered intravenously every 3 weeks. An exploratory multi-omic analysis was conducted of the somatic, immune and clinical correlates of response to PD-L1 blockade with atezolizumab in urothelial cancer. About 85% of the roughly 30 patients were males with bladder-origin urothelial cancer, and about 60% of the roughly 29 reported a prior smoking history. TCR sequencing covered pretreatment tumor samples and matched, serially collected peripheral blood taken before and after atezolizumab treatment. Blood samples yielded a median of around 150,000 T cells and around 80,000 unique TCRs, with median clonality roughly 0.082. Blood samples were analyzed at 3 weeks after treatment start (second dose) and at 6 weeks after treatment start. Pretreatment blood TCR-seq was available for 30 or so patients, at least one posttreatment blood collection was obtained for approximately 25 patients, and tumor TCR-seq was available for approximately 25 patients. Roughly 9 patients reached durable clinical benefit, while some 19 patients did not. Whole exome sequencing and RNA sequencing of pretreatment tumors were performed alongside TCR sequencing in the same patients. Durable clinical benefit was defined as a progression-free survival longer than 6 months, and TCR features were additionally tested against progression-free survival and overall survival. Patients had an ECOG performance status of 0 or 1 and had received between 0 and 3 prior chemotherapy regimens.

CDR1 is given as SGHTA and CDR2 as FQGNSA, both from the germline V gene. The CDR3 contains 15 residues, cysteine and phenylalanine counted. This entry keeps only the CDR3 DNA: 45 bases, framed from base 1. The trim is 4 bases for V and 6 bases for J, with a gap of 19 bases between the germline ends. The study at large found these results: Because the sample size was small (n ≈ 27) and many exploratory analyses were performed, the results are intended to be hypothesis-generating. Patients with durable benefit showed greater expansion of tumor-associated TCR clones in peripheral blood 3 weeks after starting treatment (n ≈ 21, p = 0.022). Improved progression-free and overall survival was associated with having pretreatment peripheral blood TCR clonality below the median.

The time point label on this specimen signifies: pretreatment peripheral blood. A cohort of roughly 30 patients with locally advanced or metastatic urothelial carcinoma, treated at Memorial Sloan Kettering on a trial protocol, was included. Peripheral blood mononuclear cells were collected pretreatment and during treatment, at between 1 and 8 total time points per patient. The Qiagen DNeasy Blood extraction kit was used to purify genomic DNA from total PBMCs and from tumor samples. PBMCs were collected pretreatment and during treatment and were isolated and stored as previously described. As regards this clone: What antigen it recognizes has not been identified. Base qualities were left out, and no much larger clone turns up one base away.

Synthetic TCR analog templates were spiked into each PCR to estimate absolute template abundance from read counts. TCRbeta CDR3 regions were amplified from genomic DNA with bias-controlled V and J gene primers using the immunoSEQ assay. Sequencing of rearranged TCRbeta segments was done at approximately 20X coverage. As for how the authors treated the data: Sequencing errors were corrected by clustering, and CDR3s were annotated against IMGT so that V, D and J genes could be assigned. Out-of-frame and stop-codon sequences were excluded, and only productive TCRbeta rearrangements were used in downstream analyses. Clonality was computed as one minus Shannon entropy normalized by the log of the number of unique productive sequences. Fisher's exact test with Benjamini-Hochberg correction, using a cutoff of adjusted p below 0.01, was how clones that differed between time points or between blood and tumor were identified. TCRdb re-hosts the immuneACCESS table, in-frame sequences only. Its copies lack some clones; in the studies checked, an unresolved V gene accounts for under half of them, and the cause for the rest is not known. V, J and clone size were drawn from that table, and D and trimming were deduced from the DNA. The sample data list around 82,000 clones, and about four fifths of these were observed just once. 2% to 2.5% of the sample is taken by the ten largest.

The source is a man aged 55 to 70 with urothelial cancer. The sequencing used PBMCs, collected around atezolizumab (anti-PD-L1) treatment. The sequence is built from TRBV7-2 and TRBJ2-7; matching of 6 bases hints at TRBD2 as the D gene. The CDR3: CASSSLGGNPVEQYF. The bases are TGTGCCAGCAGCTCACTCGGCGGGAATCCCGTCGAGCAGTACTTC.